The T cell receptor beta chain under discussion was sequenced for a study of T-cell reconstitution after alpha-beta-depleted transplantation in children (TCRdb year 2016). About the full investigation: Using TCR repertoire profiling, the study followed T-cell immune reconstitution in a quantitative way in children after TCRalphabeta/CD19-depleted allogeneic hematopoietic cell transplantation.

In its sample, this clonotype was seen a few times. Which antigen it targets is not known. No clone much larger than this one lies a single base away; base qualities are absent. Libraries were built with PCR. Sequencing was carried out with an Illumina HiSeq 2500. TCR library preparation used molecular barcoding, with unique molecular identifiers applied to normalize quantification of the TCRbeta repertoire. TCRdb itself trimmed the public reads at Q25 with fastp, ran MiXCR and retained productive beta chains. One record per CDR3 amino acid sequence lists the most common genes and DNA. This sample comprises a few hundred thousand distinct CDR3 sequences, roughly 15% of them detected only once. The leading ten clones occupy around 4.1% of the sample. V and J are truncated by 2 bases and 3 bases respectively, leaving an intervening sequence of 10 bases. Looking up the germline V gene (reference sequence) yields CDR1 LGHDT and CDR2 YNNKEL. Measured from the cysteine to the phenylalanine, the CDR3 is 15 residues long. Only CDR3 DNA remains: 45 bases, in frame from the first base.

The material sequenced was PBMCs, taken from the stem cell graft. The TCR was taken from a human donor who donated a stem cell graft to a child with Fanconi anemia. The V and J segments used are TRBV3-1 and TRBJ1-4; a tentative D match to TRBD1 spans 6 bases. The CDR3 reads as follows: CASSQRKGANEKLFF. The DNA is TGTGCCAGCAGCCAAAGAAAGGGGGCTAATGAAAAACTGTTTTTT.